Below, 8 T cell receptor beta chains from the same sample are listed, as sequenced in a study of cytomegalovirus exposure and HLA in healthy donors. PCR was performed using 60 Vbeta and 13 Jbeta primers. Sequencing used immunoSEQ multiplex PCR; TCRdb keeps in-frame clones, though not all of them. The sample yields about 130,000 clones, about 74% seen once. Sequenced material: PBMCs. The receptors derive from a man in his late teens or twenties in good health and CMV-seropositive.

This clone has just one count. CDR3 in amino acids: CASSLDLTGHFGANVLTF. The DNA of the CDR3 is TGTGCCAGCAGCTTGGATTTGACAGGGCACTTTGGGGCCAACGTCCTGACTTTC. The V gene is TRBV5-6, the J gene TRBJ2-6, with 7 bases that match TRBD1. J gave up 3 bases and V 0 bases, and 9 bases lay outside the gene matches. Germline V gives CDR1 SGHDT, CDR2 YYEEEE. CDR3 size: 18 residues.

The chain employs TRBV25-1 and TRBJ2-7; 7 positions match TRBD2. Trimming at V came to 4 bases and at J to 3 bases, leaving 3 bases not matched to a gene. CDR3 length: 13 residues. CDR1 and CDR2 (germline): MGHDK, SYGVNS. The CDR3 region is CASSGEGYYEQYF. The CDR3 nucleotides read TGTGCCAGCAGTGGGGAGGGTTACTACGAGCAGTACTTC.

V usage is TRBV11-2 and J usage is TRBJ2-3; TRBD2 matches 13 bases. The CDR3 sequence is 16 residues long. The germline CDR1 and CDR2 sequences are SGHAT and FQNNGV. The V gene end was trimmed by 4 bases and the J gene end by 7 bases; junction bases not matched to a gene: 8. The CDR3 DNA follows: TGTGCCAGCAGCTCTCAGACTAGCGGGGGGATCAATACGCAGTATTTT. Translated: CASSSQTSGGINTQYF. Filled out from reference TRBV11-2 and TRBJ2-3, the complete variable domain reads EAGVAQSPRYKIIEKRQSVAFWCNPISGHATLYWYQQILGQGPKLLIQFQNNGVVDDSQLPKDRFSAERLKGVDSTLKIQPAKLEDSAVYLCASSSQTSGGINTQYFGPGTRLTVL.

The chain recombines TRBV5-4 with TRBJ2-2; D may be TRBD2 (5 bases). The CDR3 sequence is 14 residues long. The germline CDR1 and CDR2 sequences are SGHNT and YYREEE (reference sequence). The V gene lost 5 bases and the J gene lost 3 bases, with 11 bases spanning the gap. The chain's CDR3 is CASSRDYYTGELFF. The CDR3 DNA reads as TGTGCCAGCAGTCGAGACTATTACACCGGGGAGCTGTTTTTT.

This clone occurred once. The chain employs TRBV11-3 and TRBJ2-3, with a tentative D call TRBD2 (6 bases). The V gene lost 1 base and the J gene lost 5 bases, with 10 bases spanning the gap. CDR1 SGHNT and CDR2 YENEEA come from the germline V gene. The CDR3 spans 14 residues. As DNA, the CDR3 is TGTGCCAGCAGCTTAGGGCGGGGACTAGATACGCAGTATTTT. Its protein is CASSLGRGLDTQYF.

This sequence joins TRBV19 and TRBJ1-1; TRBD1 is a possible D gene (5 bases). Germline-derived CDR1 and CDR2 are LNHDA and SQIVND (reference sequence). The CDR3 extends over 11 amino acids. V was trimmed by 5 bases and J by 6 bases, leaving 7 bases between them. The CDR3 spells CASSARAEAFF. DNA for the CDR3: TGTGCCAGTAGTGCCAGGGCTGAAGCTTTCTTT.

The chain employs TRBV7-9 and TRBJ1-1, with 9 bases matching TRBD1. Germline V gives CDR1 SEHNR, CDR2 FQNEAQ (reference sequence). This CDR3 comprises 14 residues. The junction had 2 bases not matched to a gene; V was cut back by 1 base and J by 5 bases. For the CDR3, the DNA is TGTGCCAGCAGCTTAGGGACAGGGGTTACTGAAGCTTTCTTT. Residues: CASSLGTGVTEAFF.

This chain joins TRBV5-1 and TRBJ2-2; perhaps TRBD1 as D (5 bases). This CDR3 comprises 14 residues. Germline values: CDR1 SGHRS, CDR2 YFSETQ. V lost 4 bases and J lost 6, with 13 bases in between. CDR3 nucleotide sequence: TGCGCCAGCAGCCAAGGTGGGGCGTCCGGGGAGCTGTTTTTT. Protein: CASSQGGASGELFF.